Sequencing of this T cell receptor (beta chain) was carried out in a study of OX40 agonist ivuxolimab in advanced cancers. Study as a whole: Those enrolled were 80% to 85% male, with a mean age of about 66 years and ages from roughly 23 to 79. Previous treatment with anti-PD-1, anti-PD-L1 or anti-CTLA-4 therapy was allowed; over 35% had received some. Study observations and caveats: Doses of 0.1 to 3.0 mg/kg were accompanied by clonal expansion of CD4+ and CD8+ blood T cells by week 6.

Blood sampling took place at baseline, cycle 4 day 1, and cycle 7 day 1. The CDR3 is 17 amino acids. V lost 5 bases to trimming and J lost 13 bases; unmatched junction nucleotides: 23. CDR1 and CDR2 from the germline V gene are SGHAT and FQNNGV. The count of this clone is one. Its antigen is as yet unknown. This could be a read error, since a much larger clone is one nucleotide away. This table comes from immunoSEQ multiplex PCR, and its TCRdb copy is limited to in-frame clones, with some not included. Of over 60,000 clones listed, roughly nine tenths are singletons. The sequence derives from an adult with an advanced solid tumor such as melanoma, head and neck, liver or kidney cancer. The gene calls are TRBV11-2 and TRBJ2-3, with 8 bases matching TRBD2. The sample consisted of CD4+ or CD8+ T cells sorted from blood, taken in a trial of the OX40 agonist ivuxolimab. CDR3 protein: CASSPGGASGLRATKYF. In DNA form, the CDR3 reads TGTGCCAGCAGCCCGGGGGGTGCTAGCGGGCTCCGGGCCACGAAGTATTTT.